This T cell receptor beta chain stems from a study of technical replicates of blood from several donors. The CDR3 totals 14 residues. Trimming stripped 6 bases from V and 0 bases from J, with 9 bases between. Germline CDR1 is LNHNV and CDR2 is YYDKDF (reference sequence). This clone was picked up one time. Data came from immunoSEQ multiplex PCR; TCRdb stores just in-frame clones and leaves some out. The repertoire holds 7,500 to 9,500 clones, with 90% as singletons. Sequencing input: PBMCs. The rearrangement joins TRBV15 to TRBJ1-3; the D gene is possibly TRBD1 (6 bases). This receptor was obtained from a human donor in good health. This CDR3 is CATSTGSSGNTIYF. The CDR3 DNA is TGTGCCACCAGTACAGGGTCCTCTGGAAACACCATATATTTT.